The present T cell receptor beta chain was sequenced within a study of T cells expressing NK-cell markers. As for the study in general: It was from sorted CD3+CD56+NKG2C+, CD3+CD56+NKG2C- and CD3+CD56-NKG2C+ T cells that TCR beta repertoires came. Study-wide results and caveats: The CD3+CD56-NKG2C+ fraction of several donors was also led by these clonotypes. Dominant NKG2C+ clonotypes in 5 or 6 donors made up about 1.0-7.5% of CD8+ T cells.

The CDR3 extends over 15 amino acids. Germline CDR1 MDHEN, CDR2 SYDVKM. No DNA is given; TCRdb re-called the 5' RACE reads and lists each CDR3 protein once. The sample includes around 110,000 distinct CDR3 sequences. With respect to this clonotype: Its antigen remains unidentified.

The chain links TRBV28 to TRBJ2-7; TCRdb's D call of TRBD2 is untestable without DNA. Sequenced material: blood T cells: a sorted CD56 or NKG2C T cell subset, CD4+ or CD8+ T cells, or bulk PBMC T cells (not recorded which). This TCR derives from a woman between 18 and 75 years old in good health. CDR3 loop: CASSQGLAERVDQYF.